The 25 T cell receptor beta chains reported below all come from one sample, sequenced in a study of T cell changes during pregnancy in multiple sclerosis. Profiling relied on immunoSEQ multiplex PCR, and the TCRdb table lists in-frame clones only, not all of them. The sample gives about 39,000 clones, just over 90% of which show up once; under 0.4% is in the top ten. The sample was CD4+ T cells from peripheral blood mononuclear cells, taken in the third trimester of pregnancy. These receptors were collected from a female donor in good health, enrolled as a control in a pregnancy study.

The chain links TRBV19 to TRBJ1-5; 7 positions agree with TRBD1. Germline loops: CDR1 LNHDA, CDR2 SQIVND (reference sequence). The ends lost 4 bases at V and 4 bases at J; junction bases unmatched: 13. The CDR3 has 17 residues. CDR3 residues: CASSKQTTGLINQPQHF. The CDR3 nucleotides read TGTGCCAGTAGTAAACAAACGACAGGGTTAATTAATCAGCCCCAGCATTTT.

The V gene is TRBV28, the J gene TRBJ2-2; D is possibly TRBD1 (6 bases). The V gene's germline CDR1 is MDHEN and CDR2 SYDVKM. The V and J ends lost 6 bases and 6 bases respectively, with 11 bases between them. The CDR3 is 13 residues long. The CDR3 region has the DNA TGTGCCAGCAGACCCACAGGGTCCGGGGAGCTGTTTTTT. Translation: CASRPTGSGELFF.

This chain connects TRBV7-3 to TRBJ1-5; possibly TRBD1 for D (5 bases). This CDR3 is built from 13 residues. The V end was cut by 5 bases, the J end by 7 bases, with 12 bases between. Germline V lookup: CDR1 SGHTA, CDR2 FQGTGA. CDR3 DNA: TGTGCCAGCAGCCTAGGGGCTTTGCAGCCCCAGCATTTT. As protein: CASSLGALQPQHF.

The V gene is TRBV28, the J gene TRBJ2-7; TRBD1 is a possible D gene (5 bases). This CDR3 spans 13 amino acids. Per the germline V gene, CDR1 is MDHEN and CDR2 is SYDVKM. V lost 7 bases, J lost 2 bases, and 12 bases lay in between. The CDR3 bases are TGTGCCAGCACCCAACAGGTTCCCTACGAGCAGTACTTC. The encoded protein is CASTQQVPYEQYF. Filled out from reference TRBV28 and TRBJ2-7, the complete variable domain reads DVKVTQSSRYLVKRTGEKVFLECVQDMDHENMFWYRQDPGLGLRLIYFSYDVKMKEKGDIPEGYSVSREKKERFSLILESASTNQTSMYLCASTQQVPYEQYFGPGTRLTVT.

The chain links TRBV18 to TRBJ2-2; D gene unclear. From germline, CDR1 is KGHSH and CDR2 LQKENI. The V gene lost 6 bases and the J gene lost 4 bases, with 6 bases spanning the gap. The length of the CDR3 is 12 residues. The CDR3 is CASSQFTGELFF. The DNA for the CDR3 is TGTGCCAGCTCCCAGTTCACCGGGGAGCTGTTTTTT.

The V call is TRBV7-6, the J call TRBJ2-1; 7 bases align to TRBD1. Germline lookup yields CDR1 SGHVS and CDR2 FNYEAQ. CDR3 length equals 13 residues. V lost 2 bases and J lost 7; bases outside the gene matches: 2. DNA for the CDR3: TGTGCCAGCAGCTTAACAGGGGCGAATGAGCAGTTCTTC. Residues: CASSLTGANEQFF. Together with reference TRBV7-6 and TRBJ2-1, the CDR3 gives the full variable domain: GAGVSQSPRYKVTKRGQDVALRCDPISGHVSLYWYRQALGQGPEFLTYFNYEAQQDKSGLPNDRFSAERPEGSISTLTIQRTEQRDSAMYRCASSLTGANEQFFGPGTRLTVL.

The rearrangement links TRBV7-8 to TRBJ1-2, with TRBD1 identical over 7 bases. Germline V gives CDR1 SGHVS, CDR2 FQNEAQ. V lost 0 bases to trimming and J lost 4 bases; unmatched junction nucleotides: 5. The length of the CDR3 is 15 residues. CDR3 coding DNA: TGTGCCAGCAGCTTAGCGCGTCGACAGGGCTATGGCTACACCTTC. It is translated as CASSLARRQGYGYTF.

The rearrangement links TRBV19 to TRBJ2-1; no definite D call. V was shortened by 6 bases and J by 0 bases, with 12 bases between the two germline ends. The CDR3 covers 15 residues. Germline V gene sequence: CDR1 LNHDA, CDR2 SQIVND (reference sequence). CDR3 nucleotides: TGTGCCAGTAGCCTCGACCGACTCTCCTACAATGAGCAGTTCTTC. Translating gives CASSLDRLSYNEQFF.

The chain employs TRBV6-1 and TRBJ2-2; a weak D match, TRBD1 (5 bases). The V and J ends lost 5 bases and 0 bases respectively, with 10 bases between them. Germline-derived CDR1 and CDR2 are MNHNS and SASEGT. CDR3 size: 15 residues. DNA for the CDR3: TGTGCCAGCAGTTGGGGCGGAACGAACACCGGGGAGCTGTTTTTT. Amino acid sequence: CASSWGGTNTGELFF.

The V gene is TRBV6-1, the J gene TRBJ2-5; 8 positions match TRBD1. After removal of 7 bases from V and 4 bases from J, the junction contained 11 bases not matched to a gene. Germline-derived CDR1 and CDR2 are MNHNS and SASEGT. This CDR3 region has 15 residues. The CDR3 reads CASNRAGGTGETQYF. The CDR3 DNA reads TGTGCCAGCAATAGGGCTGGGGGGACAGGAGAGACCCAGTACTTC.

Only one count was recorded for this clone. The V call is TRBV6-4, the J call TRBJ2-1; D possibly corresponds to TRBD2 (6 bases). CDR1 and CDR2 (germline): MRHNA, SNTAGT. V lost 0 bases and J 7 bases, leaving 13 bases between the germline ends. The CDR3 has 15 amino acids. DNA for the CDR3: TGTGCCAGCAGTGACTCTAGCGGAATGGGAAATGAGCAGTTCTTC. Protein: CASSDSSGMGNEQFF.

This chain links TRBV5-1 with TRBJ1-1; 9 nucleotides align to TRBD1. V was pared by 4 bases and J by 4 bases, with 17 bases of the junction left unmatched. The CDR3 spans 18 residues. Germline V gene data show CDR1 as SGHRS and CDR2 as YFSETQ. CDR3 loop: CASSPWDSQGAGGTEAFF. The CDR3 coding sequence is TGCGCCAGCAGCCCTTGGGACTCACAGGGGGCGGGGGGCACTGAAGCTTTCTTT.

The chain carries TRBV29-1 and TRBJ1-1; D is unclear. The V end lost 6 bases, the J end lost 0 bases, and 14 bases lay between the germline ends. The germline gives CDR1 SQVTM, CDR2 ANQGSEA. CDR3 size: 14 residues. This CDR3 is CSVPVGRLNTEAFF. The DNA for the CDR3 is TGCAGCGTCCCCGTGGGCAGGCTGAACACTGAAGCTTTCTTT.

The sample holds one count of this clone. V gene TRBV6-1 combines with J gene TRBJ2-7, with 11 bases fitting TRBD2. The V and J ends lost 3 bases and 2 bases, in that order; junction bases with no gene match: 0. This CDR3 is built from 14 residues. Germline lookup yields CDR1 MNHNS and CDR2 SASEGT. The CDR3 bases are TGTGCCAGCAGTGATAGCGGGGGGGCCTACGAGCAGTACTTC. Translating it yields CASSDSGGAYEQYF.

The rearrangement uses TRBV7-8 and TRBJ2-3, with D possibly being TRBD2 (6 bases). The CDR3 sequence is 18 residues long. The ends were cut back, 4 bases at V and 4 bases at J, with 24 bases in the middle. The V gene's germline CDR1 is SGHVS and CDR2 FQNEAQ. Here the CDR3 reads CASSSPGTTGSQADTQYF. CDR3 DNA: TGTGCCAGCAGCTCCCCCGGTACGACCGGGAGTCAGGCAGATACGCAGTATTTT.

This chain links TRBV5-1 with TRBJ1-4; D remains ambiguous. Germline loops: CDR1 SGHRS, CDR2 YFSETQ. CDR3 length: 16 residues. V was pared by 4 bases and J by 2 bases, with 15 bases between. The CDR3 sequence is CASSPLVAATNEKLFF. As DNA, the CDR3 is TGCGCCAGCAGCCCGTTGGTAGCCGCCACTAATGAAAAACTGTTTTTT.

CDR3 loop: CASSEYREIDTQYF. The CDR3 nucleotides are TGTGCCAGCAGTGAGTACAGGGAAATAGATACGCAGTATTTT. The chain has TRBV25-1 and TRBJ2-3; tentative D call: TRBD1 (6 bases). The V gene lost 3 bases and the J gene lost 5 bases, with 12 bases spanning the gap. Germline lookup yields CDR1 MGHDK and CDR2 SYGVNS. The CDR3 is made up of 14 amino acids. Combining the CDR3 with reference TRBV25-1 and TRBJ2-3 gives the whole variable domain EADIYQTPRYLVIGTGKKITLECSQTMGHDKMYWYQQDPGMELHLIHYSYGVNSTEKGDLSSESTVSRIRTEHFPLTLESARPSHTSQYLCASSEYREIDTQYFGPGTRLTVL.

The chain carries TRBV5-1 and TRBJ1-2; the match to TRBD1 covers 7 bases. The CDR3 covers 14 residues. The V gene end was trimmed by 3 bases and the J gene end by 5 bases; junction bases not matched to a gene: 7. The germline V gene has CDR1 SGHRS and CDR2 YFSETQ. CDR3 in DNA: TGCGCCAGCAGCTCTTCAGACAGGGCGTATGGCTACACCTTC. Translating it yields CASSSSDRAYGYTF.

The chain recombines TRBV14 with TRBJ1-1; 8 nucleotides agree with TRBD1. The ends lost 1 base at V and 1 base at J; junction bases unmatched: 5. CDR3 size: 16 residues. Per the germline V gene, CDR1 is SGHDN and CDR2 is FVKESK. The DNA of the CDR3 is TGTGCCAGCAGCCAAGTGTATCAGGGGGCGAACACTGAAGCTTTCTTT. It is translated as CASSQVYQGANTEAFF. Full variable domain (outside the CDR3, taken from reference TRBV14 and TRBJ1-1): EAGVTQFPSHSVIEKGQTVTLRCDPISGHDNLYWYRRVMGKEIKFLLHFVKESKQDESGMPNNRFLAERTGGTYSTLKVQPAELEDSGVYFCASSQVYQGANTEAFFGQGTRLTVV.

The chain carries TRBV10-3 and TRBJ1-3, with 8 positions matching TRBD1. This CDR3 has 15 residues. Trimming removed 2 bases from V and 3 bases from J; junction bases left unmatched: 3. In germline, CDR1 is ENHRY, CDR2 SYGVKD. The CDR3 DNA follows: TGTGCCATCAGTGAGGCCGGACAGGGTGGAAACACCATATATTTT. The encoded protein is CAISEAGQGGNTIYF.

V and J are TRBV5-5 and TRBJ2-7; D may be TRBD1 (5 bases). The germline V and J ends were trimmed by 4 bases and 3 bases, with 17 bases remaining between them. The CDR3 totals 15 residues. Germline CDR1 is SGHKS and CDR2 is YYEKEE (reference sequence). This CDR3 reads CASSAGQGSFYEQYF. The CDR3 DNA reads TGTGCCAGCAGCGCTGGGCAGGGAAGCTTCTACGAGCAGTACTTC.

The chain has TRBV19 and TRBJ2-5; TRBD2 matches 12 bases. V shed 9 bases, J shed 5 bases, and the junction held 7 bases outside the gene matches. Germline CDR1 and CDR2: LNHDA and SQIVND (reference sequence). This CDR3 is built from 14 residues. The CDR3 DNA is TGTGCCAGCCGACTAGCGGGAGCCCGGGAGACCCAGTACTTC. It codes for CASRLAGARETQYF.

CDR3 sequence: CASRRVEGTQYF. CDR3 in DNA: TGTGCCAGCAGGCGGGTCGAGGGGACCCAGTACTTC. The chain is built from TRBV6-6 and TRBJ2-5, with D maybe TRBD2 (5 bases). The germline CDR1 and CDR2 sequences are MNHNY and SVGAGI (reference sequence). The V end lost 6 bases, the J end lost 7 bases, and 12 bases lay between the germline ends. This CDR3 region has 12 residues.

This chain uses TRBV2 with TRBJ2-7; possibly TRBD1 for D (7 bases). Trimming removed 3 bases from V and 2 bases from J, with 26 bases in between. CDR3 size: 19 residues. CDR1 and CDR2 (germline): SNHLY, FYNNEI. The CDR3: CASSDTRLGRGRGAYEQYF. Written as DNA, the CDR3 is TGTGCCAGCAGTGATACCCGTCTGGGGCGGGGCAGGGGGGCCTACGAGCAGTACTTC.

V gene TRBV27 combines with J gene TRBJ1-1; D is ambiguous. Germline CDR1 and CDR2: MNHEY and SMNVEV (reference sequence). Trimming shortened V by 2 bases and J by 1 base, and 17 bases separated the two germline ends. The CDR3 has 17 residues. The CDR3 sequence is CASSLQLPEDSNTEAFF. CDR3 nucleotide sequence: TGTGCCAGCAGTTTACAGTTACCCGAGGATTCGAACACTGAAGCTTTCTTT.